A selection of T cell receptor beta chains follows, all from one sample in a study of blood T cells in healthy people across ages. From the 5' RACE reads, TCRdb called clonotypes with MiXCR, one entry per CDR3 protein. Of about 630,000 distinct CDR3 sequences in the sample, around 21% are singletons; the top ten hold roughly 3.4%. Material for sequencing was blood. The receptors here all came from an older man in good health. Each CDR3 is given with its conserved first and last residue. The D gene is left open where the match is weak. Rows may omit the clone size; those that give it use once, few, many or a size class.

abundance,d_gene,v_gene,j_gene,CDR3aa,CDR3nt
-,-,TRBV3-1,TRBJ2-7,CASSQGLGRNYEQYF,TGTGCCAGCAGCCAAGGCTTGGGCAGAAACTACGAGCAGTACTTC
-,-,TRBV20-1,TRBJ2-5,CSAWDGGGKETQYF,TGCAGTGCCTGGGACGGAGGGGGGAAAGAGACCCAGTACTTC
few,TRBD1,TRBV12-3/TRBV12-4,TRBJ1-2,CASSPTGGWSYGYTF,TGTGCCAGCAGTCCCACAGGGGGATGGAGCTATGGCTACACCTTC
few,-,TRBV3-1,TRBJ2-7,CASSQEPASSYEQYF,TGTGCCAGCAGCCAAGAGCCGGCGAGCTCCTACGAGCAGTACTTC
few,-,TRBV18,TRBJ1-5,CASSPGRGPNQPQHF,TGTGCCAGCTCACCGGGGAGGGGCCCCAATCAGCCCCAGCATTTT
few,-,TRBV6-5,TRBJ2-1,CASSEQGGNNEQFF,TGTGCCAGCAGTGAGCAGGGGGGGAATAATGAGCAGTTCTTC
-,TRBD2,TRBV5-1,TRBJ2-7,CASSLGTRGSEQYF,TGCGCCAGCAGCTTAGGGACCCGCGGGAGTGAGCAGTACTTC
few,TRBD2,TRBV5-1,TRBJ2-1,CASSLALAGGEQFF,TGCGCCAGCAGCTTGGCGCTAGCGGGAGGGGAGCAGTTCTTC
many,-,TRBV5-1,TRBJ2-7,CASSFMPGSYEQYF,TGCGCCAGCAGCTTTATGCCAGGGTCCTACGAGCAGTACTTC
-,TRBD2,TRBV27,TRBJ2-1,CASKQGLAKNSYNGQFF,TGTGCCAGCAAACAGGGACTAGCGAAGAACTCCTACAATGGGCAGTTCTTC
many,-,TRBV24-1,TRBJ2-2,CATSSGESGELFF,TGTGCCACCTCCTCGGGGGAGTCGGGGGAGCTGTTTTTT
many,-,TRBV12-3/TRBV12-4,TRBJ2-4,CASSFVGKNIQYF,TGTGCCAGCAGTTTCGTCGGGAAAAACATTCAGTACTTC
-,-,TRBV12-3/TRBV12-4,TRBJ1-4,CASRRGRLNEKLFF,TGTGCCAGCCGTCGTGGACGGCTGAATGAAAAACTGTTTTTT
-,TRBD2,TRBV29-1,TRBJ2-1,CSVERTSGSNEQFF,TGCAGCGTTGAACGGACTAGCGGGAGTAATGAGCAGTTCTTC
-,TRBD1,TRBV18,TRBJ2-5,CASSRRTGDQETQYF,TGTGCCAGCTCACGGAGGACAGGGGACCAAGAGACCCAGTACTTC
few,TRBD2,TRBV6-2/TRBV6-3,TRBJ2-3,CASSYSYLAGGDTQYF,TGTGCCAGCAGTTACTCGTACCTAGCGGGAGGAGATACGCAGTATTTT
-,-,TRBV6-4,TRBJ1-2,CASSDLRDYGYTF,TGTGCCAGCAGTGATCTCAGGGACTATGGCTACACCTTC
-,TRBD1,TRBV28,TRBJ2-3,CASSETGVSDTQYF,TGTGCCAGCAGTGAAACAGGGGTTTCAGATACGCAGTATTTT
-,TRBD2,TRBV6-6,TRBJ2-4,CASSAGGVGNIQYF,TGTGCCAGCAGCGCGGGAGGGGTGGGAAACATTCAGTACTTC
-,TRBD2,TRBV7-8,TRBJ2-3,CASSSLAGGSTDTQYF,TGTGCCAGCAGTAGTTTAGCGGGAGGGAGCACAGATACGCAGTATTTT
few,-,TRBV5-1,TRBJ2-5,CASSLWGTEKETQYF,TGCGCCAGCAGCTTGTGGGGGACCGAAAAAGAGACCCAGTACTTC
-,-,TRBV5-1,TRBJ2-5,CASSLTGLRETQYF,TGCGCCAGCAGCTTGACAGGTTTGCGGGAGACCCAGTACTTC
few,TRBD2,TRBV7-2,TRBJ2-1,CASSLGLAGGGAYNEQFF,TGTGCCAGCAGCCTGGGACTAGCGGGAGGTGGCGCCTACAATGAGCAGTTCTTC
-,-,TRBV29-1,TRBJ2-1,CSVEADTETFSYNEQFF,TGCAGCGTTGAAGCCGATACGGAGACGTTCTCCTACAATGAGCAGTTCTTC
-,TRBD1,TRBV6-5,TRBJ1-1,CAGSYSNNGQGETEAFF,TGTGCCGGCAGTTACTCAAACAACGGACAGGGCGAGACTGAAGCTTTCTTT
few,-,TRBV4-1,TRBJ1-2,CASSQAWEYGYTF,TGCGCCAGCAGCCAAGCCTGGGAGTATGGCTACACCTTC
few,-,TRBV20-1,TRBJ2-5,CSARGEVYKTQYF,TGCAGTGCTAGAGGGGAGGTTTATAAGACCCAGTACTTC
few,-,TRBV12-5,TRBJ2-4,CASGPGTAKNIQYF,TGTGCTAGTGGTCCCGGGACAGCCAAAAACATTCAGTACTTC
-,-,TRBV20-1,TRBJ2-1,CSAREWTTNEQFF,TGCAGTGCTAGAGAATGGACTACGAATGAGCAGTTCTTC
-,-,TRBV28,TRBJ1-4,CAVAPTNEKLFF,TGTGCCGTGGCTCCAACTAATGAAAAACTGTTTTTT
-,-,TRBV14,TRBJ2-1,CASSQPGISPYNEQFF,TGTGCCAGCAGCCAACCGGGAATAAGCCCCTACAATGAGCAGTTCTTC
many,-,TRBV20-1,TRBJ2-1,CSAMVAGRGNNEQFF,TGCAGTGCTATGGTGGCCGGGAGAGGCAACAATGAGCAGTTCTTC
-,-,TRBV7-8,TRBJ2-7,CASSLLNSEQYF,TGTGCCAGCAGCCTACTAAACTCCGAGCAGTACTTC
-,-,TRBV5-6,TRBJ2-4,CASSLVSKNIQYF,TGTGCCAGCAGCTTGGTTTCCAAAAACATTCAGTACTTC
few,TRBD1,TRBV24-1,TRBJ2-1,CATSDAPGQGINEQFF,TGTGCCACCAGTGATGCCCCGGGACAGGGGATCAATGAGCAGTTCTTC
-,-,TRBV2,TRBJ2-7,CASSGQSYSEQYF,TGTGCCAGCAGTGGGCAAAGTTATTCCGAGCAGTACTTC
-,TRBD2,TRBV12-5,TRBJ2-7,CASGPRLAGGGEQYF,TGTGCTAGTGGTCCCAGACTAGCGGGAGGTGGCGAGCAGTACTTC
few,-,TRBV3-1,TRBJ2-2,CASSQDGLDGGELFF,TGTGCCAGCAGCCAAGATGGGCTAGATGGCGGGGAGCTGTTTTTT
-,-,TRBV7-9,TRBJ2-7,CASSSDGTRRYEQYF,TGTGCCAGCAGCTCAGACGGGACACGACGCTACGAGCAGTACTTC
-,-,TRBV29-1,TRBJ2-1,CSVDQGGTYNEQFF,TGCAGCGTTGATCAGGGGGGGACCTACAATGAGCAGTTCTTC
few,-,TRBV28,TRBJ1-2,CASSTGAPGYGYTF,TGTGCCAGCAGTACCGGGGCCCCTGGCTATGGCTACACCTTC
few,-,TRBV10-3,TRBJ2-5,CAISELLGGQETQYF,TGTGCCATCAGTGAGTTGTTAGGGGGTCAAGAGACCCAGTACTTC
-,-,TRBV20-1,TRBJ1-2,CSASRVGGYTF,TGCAGTGCTAGCAGGGTTGGAGGCTACACCTTC
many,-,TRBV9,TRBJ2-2,CASSVGPEGGTGELFF,TGTGCCAGCAGCGTGGGCCCGGAGGGCGGCACCGGGGAGCTGTTTTTT
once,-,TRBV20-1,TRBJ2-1,CSAMRESSYNEQFF,TGCAGTGCTATGCGGGAAAGCTCCTACAATGAGCAGTTCTTC
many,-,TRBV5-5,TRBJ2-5,CASSLVDTVQETQYF,TGTGCCAGCAGCTTGGTGGACACGGTCCAAGAGACCCAGTACTTC
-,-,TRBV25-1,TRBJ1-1,CASSDGTLLGEAFF,TGTGCCAGCAGTGACGGGACTCTTTTGGGGGAAGCTTTCTTT
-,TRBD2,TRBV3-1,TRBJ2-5,CASSGRDYVETQYF,TGTGCCAGCAGCGGACGGGACTACGTAGAGACCCAGTACTTC
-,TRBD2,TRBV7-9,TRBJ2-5,CASSLVSGRAGETQYF,TGTGCCAGCAGCTTGGTTAGCGGGAGGGCCGGAGAGACCCAGTACTTC
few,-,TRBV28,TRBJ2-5,CASSSDGLREETQYF,TGTGCCAGCAGTTCAGACGGCCTCAGGGAAGAGACCCAGTACTTC
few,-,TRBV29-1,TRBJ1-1,CSVEDTGLGTEAFF,TGCAGCGTTGAAGATACGGGACTCGGCACTGAAGCTTTCTTT
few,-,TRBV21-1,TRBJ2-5,CASSKAHRDRGLLETQYF,TGTGCCAGCAGCAAAGCGCATCGGGACAGGGGGCTGTTAGAGACCCAGTACTTC
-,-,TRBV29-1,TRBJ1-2,CSVAIDYGYTF,TGCAGCGTTGCCATCGACTATGGCTACACCTTC
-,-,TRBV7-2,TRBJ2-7,CASSFVTTSYEQYF,TGTGCCAGCAGCTTCGTCACCACCTCCTACGAGCAGTACTTC